The table lists the clone carrying this T cell receptor beta chain with many counts. Amplification yielded TCR beta CDR3 regions, with RNA transcripts as the source. During a first-round RT-PCR of the TCR CDR3, the HTBI primer set was used. TCRdb independently ran MiXCR on the multiplex PCR reads; one entry per CDR3 protein. This sample carries hundreds of thousands of distinct CDR3 sequences, about 16% of them seen once, and the ten largest clones take approximately 3.9%. These data belong to a study of T cells in Graves' hyperthyroidism and ophthalmopathy. Uncontrolled infection, other autoimmune disease, pregnancy and lactation each barred patients from inclusion. The sample was blood. The sequence was collected from a woman aged 30 to 39 with Graves' hyperthyroidism.

The CDR3 nucleotides read TGTGCCAGCAGCTTAGGAGCGGGAGTCTCCTACAATGAGCAGTTCTTC. Translating it yields CASSLGAGVSYNEQFF. The chain combines TRBV11-2 with TRBJ2-1; 8 bases line up with TRBD2. CDR1 is SGHAT, CDR2 FQNNGV, per germline. The length of the CDR3 is 16 residues. Unmatched junction bases numbered 2, after V lost 1 base and J lost 0 bases.